The 2 T cell receptor beta chains in this list originate from one sample, sequenced in a study of CD8+ T cells in alopecia areata. Sequencing used cDNA as its template, made by extracting RNA and reverse transcribing it. The assay was immunoSEQ multiplex PCR, and TCRdb's table has in-frame clones only and misses some. The table includes about 140,000 clones, more than 85% detected once. Treatment specified: oral pan-JAK inhibitor, 5-10 mg twice daily. This sample comprised CD8+ T cells sorted from blood, obtained at week 4, from a patient treated with tofacitinib. Receptors originate from a human donor with alopecia areata.

This chain connects TRBV29-1 to TRBJ2-7; 8 bases are shared with TRBD2. This CDR3 contains 15 residues. Germline V gene lookup returns CDR1 SQVTM and CDR2 ANQGSEA. The ends lost 0 bases at V and 0 bases at J; junction bases unmatched: 4. The CDR3 loop reads CSVEEPGLASYEQYF. CDR3 nucleotides: TGCAGCGTTGAAGAACCAGGACTAGCCTCCTACGAGCAGTACTTC.

The rearrangement joins TRBV14 to TRBJ2-7; D is undetermined. The CDR3 contains 13 residues. CDR1 and CDR2 (germline): SGHDN, FVKESK. V was trimmed by 5 bases and J by 1 base, leaving 9 bases between them. The CDR3 sequence is CASSYSASYEQYF. CDR3 bases: TGTGCCAGCAGCTACTCAGCATCCTACGAGCAGTACTTC.